This passage covers 26 T cell receptor beta chains from one sample sequenced in a study of cytomegalovirus exposure and HLA in healthy donors. The PCR employed 60 Vbeta primers together with 13 Jbeta primers. Sequenced by immunoSEQ multiplex PCR; TCRdb stores in-frame clones only, minus some. The repertoire holds fewer than 110,000 clones, with under 80% as singletons. The sequenced sample consisted of PBMCs. All receptors derive from a man in his forties in good health and CMV-seronegative.

V usage is TRBV7-2 and J usage is TRBJ1-6, with TRBD1 matching over 9 bases. V gave up 7 bases and J gave up 8 bases; unmatched junction bases: 3. In germline, CDR1 is SGHTA, CDR2 FQGNSA. The CDR3 totals 13 residues. The CDR3 DNA reads as TGTGCCAGCACCTGGACAGGGGATTCACCCCTCCACTTT. Amino acids: CASTWTGDSPLHF.

This clone has just a few counts. This chain uses TRBV10-3 with TRBJ2-3; TRBD2 matches at 9 bases. Per the germline V gene, CDR1 is ENHRY and CDR2 is SYGVKD. V was pared by 3 bases and J by 2 bases, with 6 bases of the junction left unmatched. The CDR3 sequence is 16 residues long. The DNA of the CDR3 is TGTGCCATCAGTGACCGGGGACTAGCTTCCACAGATACGCAGTATTTT. Amino acids: CAISDRGLASTDTQYF.

The V gene is TRBV29-1, the J gene TRBJ2-7; 7 nucleotides align to TRBD2. J was trimmed by 7 bases and V by 3 bases; bases with no gene match: 9. The CDR3 runs 13 residues. The germline CDR1 and CDR2 sequences are SQVTM and ANQGSEA. The CDR3 here is CSVDRLLGGEQYF. The CDR3 DNA reads as TGCAGCGTTGATCGCCTTTTGGGAGGGGAGCAGTACTTC.

This sequence joins TRBV7-3 and TRBJ2-3, with 9 bases matching TRBD2. Germline CDR1 reads SGHTA; CDR2 reads FQGTGA. J gave up 2 bases and V 1 base, and 4 bases lay outside the gene matches. The CDR3 runs to 16 residues. DNA for the CDR3: TGTGCCAGCAGCTTAATTGCGGGGGGGAACACAGATACGCAGTATTTT. Translating gives CASSLIAGGNTDTQYF.

This clone occurred a few times. The chain couples TRBV21-1 to TRBJ2-3; TRBD2, the D gene given by the table, was not confirmed from the DNA. TRBV21-1 is a known pseudogene. The CDR3 extends over 15 amino acids. CDR3 sequence: CASASGGGGTDTQYF. The DNA for the CDR3 is TGTGCCAGCGCCTCGGGAGGGGGAGGAACAGATACGCAGTATTTT.

The chain employs TRBV6-5 and TRBJ1-1; D perhaps matches TRBD1 (6 bases). Trimming cost V 3 bases and J 1 base, with 12 bases left between them. The CDR3 spans 15 residues. Germline values: CDR1 MNHEY, CDR2 SVGAGI. The CDR3 region is CASSYSGTTNTEAFF. CDR3 bases: TGTGCCAGCAGTTATTCCGGGACAACGAACACTGAAGCTTTCTTT.

This clone was recorded only once. This chain uses TRBV28 with TRBJ1-2; 8 nucleotides line up with TRBD1. There are 14 residues in the CDR3. The V segment lost 7 bases and the J segment 4 bases; nucleotides outside the gene matches: 8. Germline loops: CDR1 MDHEN, CDR2 SYDVKM. In DNA, the CDR3 is TGTGCCAGCACCTCCGGACAGGGAAGCTATGGCTACACCTTC. Protein product: CASTSGQGSYGYTF.

V is TRBV5-4 and J is TRBJ2-7; D ambiguous. V was cut by 0 bases and J by 4 bases, with 14 bases left in between. This CDR3 comprises 15 residues. CDR1 is SGHNT and CDR2 is YYREEE in the germline V gene (reference sequence). Here the CDR3 DNA reads TGTGCCAGCAGCTTGGAACCTGAAAACACGTACGAGCAGTACTTC. The encoded protein is CASSLEPENTYEQYF.

This clone was detected only a few times. This chain uses TRBV6-5 with TRBJ2-1; TRBD2 matches 8 bases. The CDR3 totals 15 residues. Germline-derived CDR1 and CDR2 are MNHEY and SVGAGI. Trimming took 6 bases from V and 0 from J; bases not matched to a gene: 4. This CDR3 is CASRESGGSYNEQFF. CDR3 nucleotide sequence: TGTGCCAGCAGGGAGAGCGGGGGCTCCTACAATGAGCAGTTCTTC.

The V gene is TRBV5-5, the J gene TRBJ1-2; D remains ambiguous. Germline assignment: CDR1 SGHKS and CDR2 YYEKEE (reference sequence). CDR3 size: 13 residues. V shed 2 bases and J shed 2 bases, with 7 bases lying between them. CDR3 in DNA: TGTGCCAGCAGCTTCGGGGTAAACTATGGCTACACCTTC. It is translated as CASSFGVNYGYTF.

CDR3 region: CASRATRFLLGRPYEQYV. CDR3 sequence (DNA): TGTGCCAGCCGGGCCACTAGGTTTTTGTTGGGTAGACCGTACGAGCAGTACGTC. The chain is built from TRBV28 and TRBJ2-7, with D possibly TRBD2 on 5 matching bases. V gave up 8 bases and J gave up 4 bases, with 30 bases separating them. This CDR3 is built from 18 residues. CDR1 and CDR2 from the germline V gene are MDHEN and SYDVKM.

The CDR3 is CASSRLGGTETQYF. For the CDR3, the DNA is TGTGCCAGCAGCCGACTGGGGGGTACAGAGACCCAGTACTTC. The chain employs TRBV7-9 and TRBJ2-5; D perhaps matches TRBD2 (6 bases). The length of the CDR3 is 14 residues. Trimming left V 5 bases short and J 4 bases short, with 14 bases between. In germline, CDR1 is SEHNR, CDR2 FQNEAQ (reference sequence). The whole variable domain, remainder taken from reference TRBV7-9 and TRBJ2-5, is DTGVSQNPRHKITKRGQNVTFRCDPISEHNRLYWYRQTLGQGPEFLTYFQNEAQLEKSRLLSDRFSAERPKGSFSTLEIQRTEQGDSAMYLCASSRLGGTETQYFGPGTRLLVL.

In its sample, this clone was seen a few times. The rearrangement joins TRBV6-1 to TRBJ1-2; 8 nucleotides align to TRBD1. Trimming at V came to 1 base and at J to 6 bases, leaving 4 bases not matched to a gene. The germline V gene encodes CDR1 MNHNS and CDR2 SASEGT. The length of the CDR3 is 14 residues. This CDR3 reads CASSEGQGYDGYTF. The CDR3 bases are TGTGCCAGCAGTGAAGGACAGGGGTACGATGGCTACACCTTC.

The rearrangement links TRBV18 to TRBJ2-7, with TRBD1 identical over 7 bases. Trimming cost V 5 bases and J 7 bases; bases outside gene matches: 2. The CDR3 totals 11 residues. Germline assignment: CDR1 KGHSH and CDR2 LQKENI. The CDR3 DNA is TGTGCCAGCTCAATACAGGGGGAGCAGTACTTC. Amino acid sequence: CASSIQGEQYF. Using reference TRBV18 and TRBJ2-7 for the parts outside the CDR3, the full variable domain is NAGVMQNPRHLVRRRGQEARLRCSPMKGHSHVYWYRQLPEEGLKFMVYLQKENIIDESGMPKERFSAEFPKEGPSILRIQQVVRGDSAAYFCASSIQGEQYFGPGTRLTVT.

This chain joins TRBV6-5 and TRBJ2-2, with D unresolved. Germline loops: CDR1 MNHEY, CDR2 SVGAGI. Trimming left V 2 bases short and J 6 bases short, with 4 bases between. The CDR3 extends over 12 amino acids. The CDR3 spells CASSYGPGELFF. CDR3 bases: TGTGCCAGCAGTTACGGCCCCGGGGAGCTGTTTTTT.

V usage is TRBV13 and J usage is TRBJ1-2; 7 nucleotides align to TRBD1. J gave up 4 bases and V 5 bases, and 13 bases lay outside the gene matches. The germline V gene encodes CDR1 PRHDT and CDR2 FYEKMQ (reference sequence). The CDR3 is made up of 16 amino acids. The CDR3 loop is CASSPHPLQGPYGYTF. The CDR3 nucleotides read TGTGCCAGCAGCCCCCACCCCCTACAGGGGCCCTATGGCTACACCTTC.

V usage is TRBV25-1 and J usage is TRBJ2-7, with 7 bases identical to TRBD1. Germline CDR1 MGHDK, CDR2 SYGVNS. Losses at the gene ends were 3 bases for V and 0 bases for J; bases not matched to a gene: 5. The CDR3 spans 15 residues. The CDR3 loop reads CASSDWDSSSYEQYF. CDR3 DNA: TGTGCCAGCAGTGATTGGGACAGTAGCTCCTACGAGCAGTACTTC.

The rearrangement links TRBV11-2 to TRBJ2-1; 13 positions match TRBD2. Germline V gives CDR1 SGHAT, CDR2 FQNNGV. The CDR3 runs 14 residues. V shed 6 bases and J 8 bases; nucleotides not matched to a gene: 4. Written as DNA, the CDR3 is TGTGCCAGCAGGAAACTAGCGGGGGGGTATGAGCAGTTCTTC. This codes for CASRKLAGGYEQFF.

This clone has only one observation. CDR3 sequence reads: CASSYVRGQGVYEQYF. In DNA, the CDR3 is TGTGCCAGCAGTTACGTTCGTGGGCAGGGGGTATACGAGCAGTACTTC. This rearrangement joins TRBV6-6 to TRBJ2-7, with TRBD1 identical over 7 bases. Looked up from germline, CDR1 is MNHNY and CDR2 is SVGAGI (reference sequence). V gave up 2 bases and J gave up 4 bases; unmatched junction bases: 11. There are 16 residues in the CDR3.

V and J are TRBV7-9 and TRBJ2-1; D gene uncertain. CDR1 SEHNR and CDR2 FQNEAQ come from the germline V gene (reference sequence). This CDR3 comprises 12 residues. The V and J ends lost 5 bases and 8 bases respectively, with 10 bases between them. CDR3 nucleotide sequence: TGTGCCAGCAGCCTCCTACCCCATGAGCAGTTCTTC. Its protein is CASSLLPHEQFF.

The V call is TRBV13, the J call TRBJ2-1; a weak D match, TRBD2 (7 bases). From germline, CDR1 is PRHDT and CDR2 FYEKMQ (reference sequence). The V and J ends lost 5 bases and 12 bases respectively, with 44 bases between them. CDR3 length: 22 residues. The CDR3 DNA reads as TGTGCCAGCAGCCCGCGTACCGCGGGGGCCCCTCCGGAAAATGTGGGAAGCTATGTGCAGTTCTTC. Protein product: CASSPRTAGAPPENVGSYVQFF.

The rearrangement joins TRBV19 to TRBJ1-1, with 7 bases aligning to TRBD1. The CDR3 spans 11 residues. After removal of 4 bases from V and 8 bases from J, the junction contained 1 base not matched to a gene. From germline, CDR1 is LNHDA and CDR2 SQIVND (reference sequence). CDR3 loop: CASSTGQEAFF. CDR3 DNA sequence: TGTGCCAGTAGTACGGGACAGGAAGCTTTCTTT.

This sequence joins TRBV5-1 and TRBJ2-3, with TRBD1 matching 8 bases. Germline V CDR1 and CDR2: SGHRS, YFSETQ. Losses at the gene ends were 0 bases for V and 0 bases for J; bases not matched to a gene: 15. The CDR3 is made up of 20 amino acids. The CDR3 is CASSLEAGGALRFSTDTQYF. Written as DNA, the CDR3 is TGCGCCAGCAGCTTGGAGGCAGGGGGCGCACTCAGATTTAGCACAGATACGCAGTATTTT.

This clone has a count of ten or more. The CDR3 spells CASSSPGQGFYGYTF. The CDR3 region has the DNA TGTGCCAGCAGCTCCCCGGGACAGGGGTTCTATGGCTACACCTTC. The J gene is TRBJ1-2, the V gene TRBV7-9; 10 bases map to TRBD1. V dropped 4 bases and J dropped 4; count of bases not matched to a gene: 6. Germline-derived CDR1 and CDR2 are SEHNR and FQNEAQ (reference sequence). CDR3 size: 15 residues.

The chain employs TRBV18 and TRBJ1-2; possible D gene TRBD1, 6 bases. CDR1 KGHSH and CDR2 LQKENI come from the germline V gene. V was shortened by 3 bases and J by 5 bases, with 16 bases between the two germline ends. This CDR3 is built from 15 residues. The CDR3 DNA reads as TGTGCCAGCTCACCTCCGGTTGGTACAGGGTATGGCTACACCTTC. As protein: CASSPPVGTGYGYTF.

V is TRBV18 and J is TRBJ2-1; 12 nucleotides align to TRBD2. CDR1 and CDR2 from the germline V gene are KGHSH and LQKENI. CDR3 length: 16 amino acids. After removal of 7 bases from V and 0 bases from J, the junction contained 4 bases not matched to a gene. The CDR3 coding sequence is TGTGCCAGCTACCAGACTAGCGGGAGCTCCTACAATGAGCAGTTCTTC. Translated: CASYQTSGSSYNEQFF.